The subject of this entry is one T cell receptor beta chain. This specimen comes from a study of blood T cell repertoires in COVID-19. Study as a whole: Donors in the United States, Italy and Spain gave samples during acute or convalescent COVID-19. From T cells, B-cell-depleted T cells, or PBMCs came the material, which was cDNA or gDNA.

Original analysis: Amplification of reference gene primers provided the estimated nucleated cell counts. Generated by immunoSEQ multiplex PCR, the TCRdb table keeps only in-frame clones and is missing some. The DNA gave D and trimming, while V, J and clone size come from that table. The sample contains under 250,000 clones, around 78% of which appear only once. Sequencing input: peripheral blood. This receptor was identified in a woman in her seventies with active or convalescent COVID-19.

In DNA form, the CDR3 reads TGTGCCAGCAGAAACAGACAGGGGGATCAGCCCCAGCATTTT. This encodes CASRNRQGDQPQHF. J is TRBJ1-5 and V is TRBV5-8; 9 positions agree with TRBD1. The CDR3 spans 14 residues. V shed 5 bases and J 5 bases; nucleotides not matched to a gene: 5. Germline V gene lookup returns CDR1 SGHTS and CDR2 YDEGEE.